The 14 T cell receptor beta chains below all came from one sample that was sequenced in a study of T cells in Graves' hyperthyroidism and ophthalmopathy. Amplification targeted TCR beta CDR3 regions from RNA transcripts. HTBI primers were used for first-round RT-PCR of the TCR CDR3. TCRdb independently ran MiXCR on the multiplex PCR reads; one entry per CDR3 protein. Of 600,000 to 700,000 distinct CDR3 sequences listed, less than 45% are singletons. The sample comprised peripheral blood or thyroid tissue (not recorded which). The receptors were sampled from an adult man with Graves' disease, either hyperthyroidism or ophthalmopathy (not recorded which).

With regard to this clonotype: A much larger clonotype is one base distant, so this may be a read error. The DNA for the CDR3 is TGCAGCGTTGAAAGGGATAATGCAGACTATGGCTACACCTTC. The encoded protein is CSVERDNADYGYTF. The chain couples TRBV29-1 to TRBJ1-2; no reliable D call. CDR3 length: 14 amino acids. CDR1 SQVTM and CDR2 ANQGSEA come from the germline V gene. V was clipped by 2 bases and J by 3 bases, with 13 bases between them. Drawing the rest from reference TRBV29-1 and TRBJ1-2, the complete variable domain is SAVISQKPSRDICQRGTSLTIQCQVDSQVTMMFWYRQQPGQSLTLIATANQGSEATYESGFVIDKFPISRPNLTFSTLTVSNMSPEDSSIYLCSVERDNADYGYTFGSGTRLTVV.

The V gene is TRBV5-6, the J gene TRBJ1-2; 7 nucleotides line up with TRBD1. Per germline, CDR1 SGHDT and CDR2 YYEEEE. There are 15 residues in the CDR3. Trimming took 4 bases from V and 0 from J; bases not matched to a gene: 6. The CDR3 loop reads CASSGGQKANYGYTF. The CDR3 nucleotides are TGTGCCAGCAGCGGGGGACAGAAAGCTAACTATGGCTACACCTTC.

The rearrangement links TRBV25-1 to TRBJ2-2; the D is unclear. With 4 bases removed from V and 4 bases from J, the gap between germline ends came to 13 bases. CDR1 and CDR2 from the germline V gene are MGHDK and SYGVNS. The CDR3 loop spans 15 amino acids. CDR3 DNA sequence: TGTGCCAGCAGTGCCTCGGACGTCGGCACCGGGGAGCTGTTTTTT. Translated, it gives CASSASDVGTGELFF.

This clonotype was seen a handful of times. J is TRBJ1-2 and V is TRBV29-1; D is perhaps TRBD1 (6 bases). Looked up from germline, CDR1 is SQVTM and CDR2 is ANQGSEA. This CDR3 has 15 amino acids. V dropped 0 bases and J dropped 7 bases, with 18 bases sitting between them. The CDR3 region is CSVEDPKRRGAGYTF. DNA of the CDR3: TGCAGCGTTGAAGACCCGAAGCGGAGGGGGGCTGGCTACACCTTC.

This clonotype has only a few counts. The rearrangement uses TRBV7-8 and TRBJ1-5; 9 nucleotides agree with TRBD1. The CDR3 runs to 17 residues. The trim removed 7 bases at V and 7 bases at J, leaving 17 bases unmatched. Germline CDR1 and CDR2: SGHVS and FQNEAQ. The DNA of the CDR3 is TGTGCCAGCACCGAAAACGGACAGGGGAGCATAGGACAGCCCCAGCATTTT. Amino acid sequence: CASTENGQGSIGQPQHF.

This clonotype was counted a few times. V and J are TRBV9 and TRBJ1-3; no clear D gene. Per the germline V gene, CDR1 is SGDLS and CDR2 is YYNGEE. This CDR3 contains 14 residues. Trimming took 0 bases from V and 2 from J, leaving 6 bases between them. The CDR3 here is CASSVGVTGNTIYF. As DNA, the CDR3 is TGTGCCAGCAGCGTAGGGGTAACTGGAAACACCATATATTTT.

This clonotype was seen at least ten times. This rearrangement joins TRBV6-1 to TRBJ1-5, with TRBD1 as a possible D gene (6 bases). The CDR3 is 13 residues long. The V end lost 7 bases, the J end lost 6 bases, and 13 bases lay between the germline ends. Germline CDR1 is MNHNS and CDR2 is SASEGT. In DNA form, the CDR3 reads TGTGCCAGCACCAGGGGTGAGGTTCAGCCCCAGCATTTT. It encodes CASTRGEVQPQHF.

This clonotype was seen repeatedly, ten times or more. The chain has TRBV5-1 and TRBJ1-6; D unresolved. Germline V gene lookup returns CDR1 SGHRS and CDR2 YFSETQ. The CDR3 has 16 residues. V was cut by 4 bases and J by 0 bases, with 11 bases left in between. The CDR3 DNA is TGCGCCAGCAGCGCACGATCCGACTCCTATAATTCACCCCTCCACTTT. Translating gives CASSARSDSYNSPLHF.

This clonotype was seen a few times. Its ends do not fully match the called genes, so a read error is possible. V gene TRBV7-6 combines with J gene TRBJ2-5; 12 bases fit TRBD1. The germline gives CDR1 SGHVS, CDR2 FNYEAQ. The CDR3 consists of 12 residues. The CDR3 is CASSSGQGAQDF. The DNA for the CDR3 is TGTGCCAGCAGCTCGGGACAGGGGGCGCAGGACTTC.

This clonotype was observed many times. V is TRBV2 and J is TRBJ1-2; 11 bases map to TRBD1. The V segment lost 10 bases and the J segment 6 bases; nucleotides outside the gene matches: 4. The germline gives CDR1 SNHLY, CDR2 FYNNEI. CDR3 length equals 12 residues. This CDR3 is CAIRTGGHGYTF. The CDR3 DNA follows: TGTGCCATTCGGACAGGGGGCCATGGCTACACCTTC.

This chain links TRBV25-1 with TRBJ1-1; D not resolved. CDR1 is MGHDK, CDR2 SYGVNS, per germline. Trimming stripped 8 bases from V and 3 bases from J, with 13 bases between. This CDR3 spans 13 amino acids. The DNA of the CDR3 is TGTGCCAGCTTGGGAGGCGGGGACACTGAAGCTTTCTTT. Translation: CASLGGGDTEAFF.

In its sample, this clonotype was seen once. The missing conserved phenylalanine or tryptophan at the end of this CDR3 makes a read error likely. The DNA is left out, because the CDR3 cannot be placed on it with certainty; the CDR3 is given as TCRdb lists it. The chain employs TRBV15 and TRBJ1-4. Termini included, the CDR3 measures 11 amino acids. Germline CDR1 reads LNHNV; CDR2 reads YYDKDF (reference sequence). CDR3 region: CATSRDRRQGI.

V is TRBV10-3 and J is TRBJ1-4; 7 nucleotides line up with TRBD1. The V gene end was trimmed by 5 bases and the J gene end by 7 bases; junction bases not matched to a gene: 10. Germline loops: CDR1 ENHRY, CDR2 SYGVKD. The CDR3 spans 15 residues. For the CDR3, the DNA is TGTGCCATCAGTCCTCGACAGGGATATGTTGAAAAACTGTTTTTT. It encodes CAISPRQGYVEKLFF.

V usage is TRBV6-4 and J usage is TRBJ2-5, with a tentative D call TRBD1 (6 bases). V lost 4 bases to trimming and J lost 4 bases, with 13 bases between them. The CDR3 spans 14 residues. Germline values: CDR1 MRHNA, CDR2 SNTAGT. The CDR3 reads CASSARARGETQYF. As DNA, the CDR3 is TGTGCCAGCAGTGCTAGAGCCAGGGGAGAGACCCAGTACTTC.